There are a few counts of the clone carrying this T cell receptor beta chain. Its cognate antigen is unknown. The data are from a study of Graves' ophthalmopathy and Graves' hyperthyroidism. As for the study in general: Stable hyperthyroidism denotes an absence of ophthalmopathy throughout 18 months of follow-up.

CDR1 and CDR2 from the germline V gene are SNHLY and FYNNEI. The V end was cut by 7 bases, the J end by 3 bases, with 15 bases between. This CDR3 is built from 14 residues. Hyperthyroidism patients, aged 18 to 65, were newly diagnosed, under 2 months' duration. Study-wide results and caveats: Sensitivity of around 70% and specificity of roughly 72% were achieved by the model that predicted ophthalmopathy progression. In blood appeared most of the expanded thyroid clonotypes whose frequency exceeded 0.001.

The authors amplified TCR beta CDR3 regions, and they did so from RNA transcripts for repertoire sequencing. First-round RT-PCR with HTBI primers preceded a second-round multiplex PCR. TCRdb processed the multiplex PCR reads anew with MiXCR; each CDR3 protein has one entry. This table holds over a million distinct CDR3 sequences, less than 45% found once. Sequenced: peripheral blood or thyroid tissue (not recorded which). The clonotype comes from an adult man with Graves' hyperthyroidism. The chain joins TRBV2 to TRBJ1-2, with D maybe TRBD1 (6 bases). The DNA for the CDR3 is TGTGCCAGCACTATACAGGGAGTTGACTATGGCTACACCTTC. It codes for CASTIQGVDYGYTF.